The T cell receptor (beta chain) under discussion was sequenced for a study of prognosis after radiotherapy for stage I lung cancer. The wider study: From April 2018 through January 2019, patients with stage I non-small cell lung cancer were enrolled. Whole-study results and caveats: Diminished Shannon entropy following stereotactic body radiation therapy characterized patients who developed distant metastases.

Blood draws of roughly 6 milliliters of peripheral blood occurred at each of two time points. It was by two-round multiplex PCR that TCR beta CDR3 was amplified from genomic DNA. The first PCR round targeted every TRBV and TRBJ gene with specific primers. TCRdb re-derived calls from the multiplex PCR reads in MiXCR, one entry per CDR3 protein. The sample lists 20,000 to 30,000 distinct CDR3 sequences, around 36% occurring once. As to this clonotype: What it binds is unknown. An end of the junction differs from the germline gene, which may be a read error.

The CDR3 sequence is 14 residues long. Germline lookup yields CDR1 SGHTA and CDR2 FQGNSA. The rearrangement uses TRBV7-2 and TRBJ2-5; possible D gene TRBD2, 6 bases. The source is a donor aged 50 or older with non-small cell lung cancer. Sequenced material: PBMCs, taken before or after stereotactic body radiation therapy (not recorded which). The CDR3 loop reads CASTIGLSQDTQYF. CDR3 DNA: TGTGCCAGCACAATCGGACTATCGCAAGATACCCAGTACTTC.